One and the same sample provided the 28 T cell receptor beta chains below, sequenced in a study of chemoradiotherapy in HPV16-positive cancers. Profiling relied on immunoSEQ multiplex PCR, and the TCRdb table lists in-frame clones only, not all of them. The sample has approximately 9,500 clones, 65% to 80% seen once. This material consisted of tumor tissue, taken from a patient who underwent chemoradiotherapy. The receptors derive from a human donor with HPV-associated anogenital cancer.

The rearrangement links TRBV2 to TRBJ2-7; maybe TRBD2 (6 bases). The germline gives CDR1 SNHLY, CDR2 FYNNEI. CDR3 size: 15 residues. V was cut by 2 bases and J by 2 bases, with 13 bases left in between. The CDR3 region is CASSEHWRVAYEQYF. CDR3 coding DNA: TGTGCCAGCAGTGAACATTGGAGGGTAGCCTACGAGCAGTACTTC.

This clone was detected a few times. The V and J genes are TRBV7-9 and TRBJ2-3, with 11 bases fitting TRBD2. V shed 5 bases and J 3 bases; nucleotides not matched to a gene: 1. The CDR3 extends over 14 amino acids. Germline V gene lookup returns CDR1 SEHNR and CDR2 FQNEAQ (reference sequence). The CDR3 DNA follows: TGTGCCAGCAGCCCTAGCGGGGGGACAGATACGCAGTATTTT. It translates to CASSPSGGTDTQYF.

This clone has a handful of counts. This chain joins TRBV5-1 and TRBJ1-1; TRBD1 might be the D (5 bases). The germline gives CDR1 SGHRS, CDR2 YFSETQ. V was shortened by 5 bases and J by 1 base, with 15 bases between the two germline ends. The CDR3 is made up of 15 amino acids. In nucleotides, the CDR3 is TGCGCCAGCAGGTGGCTGGGGCTAGGGAACACTGAAGCTTTCTTT. This codes for CASRWLGLGNTEAFF.

The V and J genes are TRBV19 and TRBJ1-5; TRBD1 agrees at 7 bases. Germline-derived CDR1 and CDR2 are LNHDA and SQIVND (reference sequence). This CDR3 is 15 amino acids long. V was clipped by 4 bases and J by 1 base; unmatched bases: 4. CDR3: CASSTGGWSNQPQHF. As DNA, the CDR3 is TGTGCCAGTAGTACAGGGGGATGGAGCAATCAGCCCCAGCATTTT.

The chain's CDR3 is CATSREADGGNQPQHF. As DNA, the CDR3 is TGTGCCACCAGCAGAGAAGCAGACGGAGGAAATCAGCCCCAGCATTTT. The genes are TRBV15 and TRBJ1-5; D is undetermined. Trimming took off 0 bases at V and 4 bases at J, with 13 bases between the two ends. CDR3 size: 16 residues. CDR1 and CDR2 (germline): LNHNV, YYDKDF (reference sequence).

CDR3 region: CASSLNRARNSPLHF. The CDR3 nucleotides are TGTGCCAGCAGCTTAAATCGGGCGAGGAATTCACCCCTCCACTTT. The J gene is TRBJ1-6, the V gene TRBV7-9; D ambiguous. V was pared by 2 bases and J by 7 bases, with 12 bases between. Germline V CDR1 and CDR2: SEHNR, FQNEAQ (reference sequence). The CDR3 totals 15 residues.

The V gene is TRBV10-3, the J gene TRBJ2-1, with D possibly called TRBD1 or TRBD2 (6 bases each). Germline values: CDR1 ENHRY, CDR2 SYGVKD. The CDR3 totals 16 residues. The ends were cut back, 2 bases at V and 2 bases at J, with 13 bases in the middle. This CDR3 is CAISEVLRGAYNEQFF. The DNA for the CDR3 is TGTGCCATCAGTGAGGTCTTAAGGGGGGCCTACAATGAGCAGTTCTTC.

This chain links TRBV7-8 with TRBJ1-2; no clear D gene. V was cut by 1 base and J by 5 bases, with 14 bases left in between. The CDR3 consists of 15 residues. Germline assignment: CDR1 SGHVS and CDR2 FQNEAQ. The CDR3 sequence is CASSLDSITTYGYTF. The CDR3 bases are TGTGCCAGCAGCTTAGATAGTATTACCACTTATGGCTACACCTTC.

The V call is TRBV14, the J call TRBJ2-1; 7 nucleotides align to TRBD2. With V trimmed by 1 base and J by 4 bases, 7 bases remained unmatched. CDR3 size: 16 residues. The V gene's germline CDR1 is SGHDN and CDR2 FVKESK. Written as DNA, the CDR3 is TGTGCCAGCAGCCAAGTGTGGGGAGGGGCTTACAATGAGCAGTTCTTC. Amino acid sequence: CASSQVWGGAYNEQFF. Full variable domain (rest looked up from reference TRBV14 and TRBJ2-1): EAGVTQFPSHSVIEKGQTVTLRCDPISGHDNLYWYRRVMGKEIKFLLHFVKESKQDESGMPNNRFLAERTGGTYSTLKVQPAELEDSGVYFCASSQVWGGAYNEQFFGPGTRLTVL.

This clone appeared once. This chain links TRBV5-1 with TRBJ1-1; 7 nucleotides align to TRBD1. Losses at the gene ends were 3 bases for V and 4 bases for J; bases not matched to a gene: 6. CDR3 size: 14 residues. CDR1 is SGHRS and CDR2 is YFSETQ in the germline V gene. The CDR3 loop is CASSWGQWVTEAFF. The CDR3 DNA follows: TGCGCCAGCAGCTGGGGACAGTGGGTCACTGAAGCTTTCTTT.

This clone was seen once. The chain's CDR3 is CASSLYGPTGGHEKLFF. The CDR3 coding sequence is TGTGCCAGCAGTTTATACGGGCCGACAGGGGGCCATGAAAAACTGTTTTTT. The genes are TRBV27 and TRBJ1-4; 10 bases are shared with TRBD1. Germline CDR1 MNHEY, CDR2 SMNVEV (reference sequence). With 1 base clipped from V and 6 bases from J, the junction kept 8 bases outside the gene matches. This CDR3 spans 17 amino acids.

The chain links TRBV7-4 to TRBJ1-2; no reliable D call. V was trimmed by 6 bases and J by 4 bases, leaving 18 bases between them. Germline V CDR1 and CDR2: SGHVT, SQSDAQ. The CDR3 length is 15 residues. CDR3 region: CASSLNTGSPYGYTF. The CDR3 region has the DNA TGTGCCAGCAGTTTGAACACCGGGTCCCCCTATGGCTACACCTTC.

The genes are TRBV5-4 and TRBJ1-3; 7 bases are shared with TRBD1. CDR3 length: 18 residues. The V gene end was trimmed by 1 base and the J gene end by 0 bases; junction bases not matched to a gene: 10. Looked up from germline, CDR1 is SGHNT and CDR2 is YYREEE (reference sequence). In nucleotides, the CDR3 is TGTGCCAGCAGCTTGTTTTCAGGGGGTTTTTACTCTGGAAACACCATATATTTT. It codes for CASSLFSGGFYSGNTIYF.

J is TRBJ1-4 and V is TRBV10-3; tentative D call: TRBD1 (6 bases). V was pared by 1 base and J by 8 bases, with 14 bases between. The CDR3 has 15 amino acids. The germline V gene encodes CDR1 ENHRY and CDR2 SYGVKD. The CDR3 DNA follows: TGTGCCATCAGTGAGTTGGGGGCTTTAGAAGAAAAACTGTTTTTT. This translates into CAISELGALEEKLFF.

The chain links TRBV30 to TRBJ2-2, with D unresolved. V was pared by 2 bases and J by 3 bases, with 4 bases between. This CDR3 has 12 residues. CDR1 and CDR2 from the germline V gene are GTSNPN and SVGIG (reference sequence). DNA for the CDR3: TGTGCCTGGAGTACGTACACCGGGGAGCTGTTTTTT. It yields the protein CAWSTYTGELFF.

The chain recombines TRBV10-3 with TRBJ1-5; tentatively, D is TRBD1 (6 bases). Germline CDR1 ENHRY, CDR2 SYGVKD. This CDR3 spans 14 amino acids. V was trimmed by 1 base and J by 6 bases, leaving 10 bases between them. This CDR3 is CAISELGALQPQHF. The CDR3 DNA follows: TGTGCCATCAGTGAGTTGGGGGCTCTTCAGCCCCAGCATTTT.

J is TRBJ1-1 and V is TRBV13; 7 bases align to TRBD1. Looked up from germline, CDR1 is PRHDT and CDR2 is FYEKMQ (reference sequence). After removal of 0 bases from V and 5 bases from J, the junction contained 6 bases not matched to a gene. The CDR3 has 15 residues. The CDR3 sequence: CASSLGGGGRTEAFF. DNA of the CDR3: TGTGCCAGCAGCTTAGGGGGAGGGGGCAGAACTGAAGCTTTCTTT.

The genes are TRBV7-8 and TRBJ1-2; D is undetermined. This CDR3 is built from 16 residues. The V end was cut by 5 bases, the J end by 6 bases, with 22 bases between. Germline lookup yields CDR1 SGHVS and CDR2 FQNEAQ. CDR3 nucleotide sequence: TGTGCCAGCAGCAGCCGGTCGGAGGGCACGAGGAATGGCTACACCTTC. This codes for CASSSRSEGTRNGYTF.

The V and J genes are TRBV14 and TRBJ1-1; D unclear. The CDR3 runs to 15 residues. The germline gives CDR1 SGHDN, CDR2 FVKESK. The ends were cut back, 1 base at V and 3 bases at J, with 12 bases in the middle. CDR3 in amino acids: CASSQGAGRDTEAFF. CDR3 DNA sequence: TGTGCCAGCAGCCAAGGGGCCGGGAGGGACACTGAAGCTTTCTTT.

This rearrangement joins TRBV19 to TRBJ1-2; D not certain. The V gene's germline CDR1 is LNHDA and CDR2 SQIVND (reference sequence). The CDR3 is 12 residues long. V was pared by 0 bases and J by 4 bases, with 3 bases between. CDR3 DNA: TGTGCCAGTAGTATAGACCTCTATGGCTACACCTTC. It is translated as CASSIDLYGYTF.

The chain recombines TRBV7-8 with TRBJ1-6; D is ambiguous. Germline CDR1 SGHVS, CDR2 FQNEAQ. There are 13 residues in the CDR3. Trimming shortened V by 2 bases and J by 7 bases, and 6 bases separated the two germline ends. The CDR3, as DNA: TGTGCCAGCAGCTTATACGAAAATTCACCCCTCCACTTT. Its translation: CASSLYENSPLHF.

The rearrangement links TRBV2 to TRBJ2-1; the match to TRBD2 covers 11 bases. CDR1 and CDR2 from the germline V gene are SNHLY and FYNNEI. CDR3 length equals 15 residues. Unmatched junction bases numbered 3, after V lost 2 bases and J lost 6 bases. The CDR3 DNA reads as TGTGCCAGCAGTGAAAGGGGACTAGCGGTCAATGAGCAGTTCTTC. It encodes CASSERGLAVNEQFF. The variable domain in full, with the rest retrieved from reference TRBV2 and TRBJ2-1, is EPEVTQTPSHQVTQMGQEVILRCVPISNHLYFYWYRQILGQKVEFLVSFYNNEISEKSEIFDDQFSVERPDGSNFTLKIRSTKLEDSAMYFCASSERGLAVNEQFFGPGTRLTVL.

The rearrangement uses TRBV7-9 and TRBJ1-2, with a tentative D call TRBD1 (6 bases). V was trimmed by 5 bases and J by 5 bases, leaving 15 bases between them. Germline CDR1 SEHNR, CDR2 FQNEAQ (reference sequence). The CDR3 has 14 amino acids. DNA for the CDR3: TGTGCCAGCAGCCTCGCCACGGGGGCGTATGGCTACACCTTC. Translated: CASSLATGAYGYTF.

The count of this clone is one. The chain recombines TRBV20-1 with TRBJ1-2; D is unresolved. Trimming shortened V by 3 bases and J by 3 bases, and 5 bases separated the two germline ends. The CDR3 covers 11 residues. Germline CDR1 is DFQATT and CDR2 is SNEGSKA (reference sequence). This CDR3 reads CSASTDYGYTF. The CDR3 DNA is TGCAGTGCTAGTACAGACTATGGCTACACCTTC.

The chain combines TRBV6-1 with TRBJ1-4, with D maybe TRBD1 (6 bases). Trimming pared 2 bases from V and 6 bases from J, leaving 19 bases between. Germline V lookup: CDR1 MNHNS, CDR2 SASEGT. The CDR3 is made up of 17 amino acids. CDR3 loop: CASSEMGRGAEDEKLFF. The DNA of the CDR3 is TGTGCCAGCAGTGAAATGGGGCGGGGGGCGGAGGATGAAAAACTGTTTTTT.

This clone has only a few counts. This rearrangement joins TRBV2 to TRBJ1-1, with D perhaps matching TRBD1 (5 bases). V lost 4 bases, J lost 5 bases, and 8 bases lay in between. The CDR3 is 12 residues long. The V gene's germline CDR1 is SNHLY and CDR2 FYNNEI. The CDR3 bases are TGTGCCAGCAGTGTCCGGGGGACTGAAGCTTTCTTT. Its translation: CASSVRGTEAFF.

V usage is TRBV19 and J usage is TRBJ1-5, with 7 bases aligning to TRBD1. Germline CDR1 is LNHDA and CDR2 is SQIVND (reference sequence). Germline trimming cut 8 bases from V and 0 bases from J; bases unmatched to any gene: 4. This CDR3 is 14 amino acids long. CDR3 protein: CASEDRDSNQPQHF. DNA for the CDR3: TGTGCCAGTGAAGACAGGGATAGCAATCAGCCCCAGCATTTT.

V usage is TRBV6-5 and J usage is TRBJ1-3; D is unclear. Germline V gene lookup returns CDR1 MNHEY and CDR2 SVGAGI. The V and J ends lost 6 bases and 0 bases respectively, with 12 bases between them. The CDR3 has 15 amino acids. The CDR3 nucleotides are TGTGCCAGCAGGGCTAAGGCCTTCTCTGGAAACACCATATATTTT. Protein sequence: CASRAKAFSGNTIYF.